The 3 T cell receptor beta chains presented below share a single source sample, sequenced in a study of blood T cell repertoires in COVID-19. TCRdb keeps only in-frame clones here, not all; method: immunoSEQ multiplex PCR. The sample holds approximately 260,000 clones, under 90% seen once. Specimen: PBMCs or T cells enriched from blood (not recorded which). All receptors come from a man aged 30 to 45 with acute COVID-19.

This chain connects TRBV4-3 to TRBJ1-3; D possibly corresponds to TRBD1 (6 bases). V was trimmed by 0 bases and J by 2 bases, leaving 11 bases between them. Germline values: CDR1 LGHNA, CDR2 YSLEER. This CDR3 comprises 16 residues. The DNA for the CDR3 is TGCGCCAGCAGCCAAGATCGACAGGATCCTGGAAACACCATATATTTT. Translation: CASSQDRQDPGNTIYF.

The CDR3 DNA reads TGTGCCAGCAGGCAATGGGGGGAAGGCTACACCTTC. Its translation: CASRQWGEGYTF. This rearrangement joins TRBV27 to TRBJ1-2, with D tentatively TRBD1 (5 bases). Trimming took off 6 bases at V and 8 bases at J, with 13 bases between the two ends. The CDR3 spans 12 residues. CDR1 and CDR2 from the germline V gene are MNHEY and SMNVEV (reference sequence).

The chain is built from TRBV11-2 and TRBJ1-1; D possibly corresponds to TRBD1 (5 bases). V lost 3 bases to trimming and J lost 1 base, with 9 bases between them. The CDR3 totals 14 residues. Germline lookup yields CDR1 SGHAT and CDR2 FQNNGV. CDR3 bases: TGTGCCAGCAGCTTCGACAGACAGAACACTGAAGCTTTCTTT. Translation gives CASSFDRQNTEAFF. Based on the CDR3 plus reference TRBV11-2 and TRBJ1-1, the full variable domain is EAGVAQSPRYKIIEKRQSVAFWCNPISGHATLYWYQQILGQGPKLLIQFQNNGVVDDSQLPKDRFSAERLKGVDSTLKIQPAKLEDSAVYLCASSFDRQNTEAFFGQGTRLTVV.